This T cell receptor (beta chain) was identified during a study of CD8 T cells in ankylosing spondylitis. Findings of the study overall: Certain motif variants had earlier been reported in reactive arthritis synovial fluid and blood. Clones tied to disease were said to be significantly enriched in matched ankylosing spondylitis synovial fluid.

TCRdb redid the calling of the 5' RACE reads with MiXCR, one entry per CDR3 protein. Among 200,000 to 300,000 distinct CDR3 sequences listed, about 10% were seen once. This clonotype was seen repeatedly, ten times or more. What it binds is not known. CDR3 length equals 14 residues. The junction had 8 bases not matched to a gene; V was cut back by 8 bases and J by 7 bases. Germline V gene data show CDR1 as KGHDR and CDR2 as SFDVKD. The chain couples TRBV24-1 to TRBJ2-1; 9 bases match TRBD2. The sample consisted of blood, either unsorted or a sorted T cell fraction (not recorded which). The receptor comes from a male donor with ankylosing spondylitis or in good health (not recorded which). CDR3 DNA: TGTGCCACCAATCTAGCGGGACTCAAAAATGAGCAGTTCTTC. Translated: CATNLAGLKNEQFF.